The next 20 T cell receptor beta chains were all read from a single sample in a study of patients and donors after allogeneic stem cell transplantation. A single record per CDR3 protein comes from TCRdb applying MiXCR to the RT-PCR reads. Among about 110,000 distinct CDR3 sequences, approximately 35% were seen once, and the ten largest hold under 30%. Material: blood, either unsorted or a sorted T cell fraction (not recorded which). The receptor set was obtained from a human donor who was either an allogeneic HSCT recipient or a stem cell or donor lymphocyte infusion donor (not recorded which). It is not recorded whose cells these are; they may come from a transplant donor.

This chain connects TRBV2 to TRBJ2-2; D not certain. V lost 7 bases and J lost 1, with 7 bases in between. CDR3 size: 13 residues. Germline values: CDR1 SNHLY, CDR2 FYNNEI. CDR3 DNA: TGTGCCAGCACATACCAGAACACCGGGGAGCTGTTTTTT. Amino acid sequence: CASTYQNTGELFF.

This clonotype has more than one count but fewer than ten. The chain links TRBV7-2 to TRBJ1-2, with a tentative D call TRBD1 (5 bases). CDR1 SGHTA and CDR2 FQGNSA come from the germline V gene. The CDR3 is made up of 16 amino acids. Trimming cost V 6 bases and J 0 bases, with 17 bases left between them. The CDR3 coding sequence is TGTGCCAGCAGACCCGGAGCGGGGACTACTAACTATGGCTACACCTTC. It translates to CASRPGAGTTNYGYTF.

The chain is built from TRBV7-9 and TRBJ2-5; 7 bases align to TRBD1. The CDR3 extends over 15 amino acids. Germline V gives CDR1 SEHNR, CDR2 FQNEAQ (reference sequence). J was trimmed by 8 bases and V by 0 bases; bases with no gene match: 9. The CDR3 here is CASSLATGYLNTQYF. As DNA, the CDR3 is TGTGCCAGCAGCTTAGCGACAGGGTATCTTAATACCCAGTACTTC. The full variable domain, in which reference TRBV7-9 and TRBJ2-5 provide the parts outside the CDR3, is DTGVSQNPRHKITKRGQNVTFRCDPISEHNRLYWYRQTLGQGPEFLTYFQNEAQLEKSRLLSDRFSAERPKGSFSTLEIQRTEQGDSAMYLCASSLATGYLNTQYFGPGTRLLVL.

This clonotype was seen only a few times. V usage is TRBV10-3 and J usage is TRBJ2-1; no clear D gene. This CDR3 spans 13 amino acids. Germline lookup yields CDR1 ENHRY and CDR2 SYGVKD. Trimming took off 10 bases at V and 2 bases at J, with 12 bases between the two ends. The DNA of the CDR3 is TGTGCCACCTTTGAGGAAACCTACAATGAGCAGTTCTTC. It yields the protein CATFEETYNEQFF.

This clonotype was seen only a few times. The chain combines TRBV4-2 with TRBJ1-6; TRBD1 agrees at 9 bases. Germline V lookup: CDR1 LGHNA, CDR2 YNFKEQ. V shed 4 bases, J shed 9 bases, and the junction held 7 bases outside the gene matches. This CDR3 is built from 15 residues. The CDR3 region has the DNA TGTGCCAGCAGCCGCGGGACAGGGACGGTTTCACCCCTCCACTTT. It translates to CASSRGTGTVSPLHF.

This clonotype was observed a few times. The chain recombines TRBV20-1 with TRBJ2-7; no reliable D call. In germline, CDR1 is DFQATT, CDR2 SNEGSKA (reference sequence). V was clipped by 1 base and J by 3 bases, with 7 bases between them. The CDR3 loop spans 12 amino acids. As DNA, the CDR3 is TGCAGTGCTAGAGCCGGGTTCTACGAGCAGTACTTC. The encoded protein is CSARAGFYEQYF.

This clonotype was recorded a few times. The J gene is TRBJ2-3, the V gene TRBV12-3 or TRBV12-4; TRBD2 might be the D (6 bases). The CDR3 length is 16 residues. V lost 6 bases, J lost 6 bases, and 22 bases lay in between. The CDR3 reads CASSGRDFKHKDTQYF. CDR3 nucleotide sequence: TGTGCCAGCAGCGGCCGGGACTTCAAGCATAAGGATACGCAGTATTTT.

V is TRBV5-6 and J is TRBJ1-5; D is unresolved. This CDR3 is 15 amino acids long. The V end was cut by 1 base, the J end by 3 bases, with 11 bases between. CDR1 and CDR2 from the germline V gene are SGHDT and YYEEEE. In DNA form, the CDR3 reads TGTGCCAGCAGCTTGCGCGGCAGGCCCAATCAGCCCCAGCATTTT. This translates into CASSLRGRPNQPQHF.

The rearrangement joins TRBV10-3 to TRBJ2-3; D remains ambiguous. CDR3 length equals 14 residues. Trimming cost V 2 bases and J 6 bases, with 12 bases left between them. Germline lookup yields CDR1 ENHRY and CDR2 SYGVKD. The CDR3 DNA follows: TGTGCCATCAGTGAGACCGGCGCCGAGGATACGCAGTATTTT. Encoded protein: CAISETGAEDTQYF.

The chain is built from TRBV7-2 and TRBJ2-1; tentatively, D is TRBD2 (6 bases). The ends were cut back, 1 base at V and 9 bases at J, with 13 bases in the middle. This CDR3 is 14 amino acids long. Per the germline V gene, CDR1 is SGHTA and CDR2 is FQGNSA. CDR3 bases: TGTGCCAGCAGCTTAGGTAGGGACTTTGGTGAGCAGTTCTTC. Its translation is CASSLGRDFGEQFF.

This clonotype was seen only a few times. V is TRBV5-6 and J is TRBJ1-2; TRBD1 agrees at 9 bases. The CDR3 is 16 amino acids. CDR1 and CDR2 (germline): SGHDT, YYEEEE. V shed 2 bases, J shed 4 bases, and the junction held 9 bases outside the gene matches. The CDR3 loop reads CASSFPTGGRGYGYTF. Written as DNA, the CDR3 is TGTGCCAGCAGCTTCCCCACAGGGGGCAGGGGCTATGGCTACACCTTC. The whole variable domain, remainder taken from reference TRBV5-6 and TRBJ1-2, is DAGVTQSPTHLIKTRGQQVTLRCSPKSGHDTVSWYQQALGQGPQFIFQYYEEEERQRGNFPDRFSGHQFPNYSSELNVNALLLGDSALYLCASSFPTGGRGYGYTFGSGTRLTVV.

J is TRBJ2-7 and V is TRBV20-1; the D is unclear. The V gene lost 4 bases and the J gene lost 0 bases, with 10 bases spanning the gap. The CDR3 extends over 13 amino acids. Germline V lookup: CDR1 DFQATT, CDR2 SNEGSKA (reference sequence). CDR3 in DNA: TGCAGTGCTACGGTGCCGAGCTCCTACGAGCAGTACTTC. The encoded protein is CSATVPSSYEQYF.

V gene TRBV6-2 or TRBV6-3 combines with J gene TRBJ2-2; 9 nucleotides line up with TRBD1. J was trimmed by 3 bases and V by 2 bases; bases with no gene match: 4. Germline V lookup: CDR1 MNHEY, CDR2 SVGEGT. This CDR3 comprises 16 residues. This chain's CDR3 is CASSYGDRADTGELFF. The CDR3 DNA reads TGTGCCAGCAGTTACGGGGACAGGGCGGACACCGGGGAGCTGTTTTTT.

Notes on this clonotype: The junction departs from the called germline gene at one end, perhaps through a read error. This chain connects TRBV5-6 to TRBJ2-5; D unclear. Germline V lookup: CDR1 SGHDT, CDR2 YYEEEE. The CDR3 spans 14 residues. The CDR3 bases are TGTGCCAGCAGCTTGGAAGGATTAAGAGAGTCCCAGTACTTC. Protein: CASSLEGLRESQYF.

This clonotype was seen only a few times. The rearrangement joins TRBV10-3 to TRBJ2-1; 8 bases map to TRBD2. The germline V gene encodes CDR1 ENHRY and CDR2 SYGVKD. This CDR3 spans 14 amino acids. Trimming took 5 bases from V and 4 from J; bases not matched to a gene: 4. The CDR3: CAISPSGPYNEQFF. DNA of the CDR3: TGTGCCATCAGTCCTAGCGGGCCATACAATGAGCAGTTCTTC.

The DNA of the CDR3 is TGCAGCGTGAGTGGGACTAGCGGCCCCTACGAGCAGTACTTC. Its protein is CSVSGTSGPYEQYF. The chain uses TRBV29-1 and TRBJ2-7; TRBD2 agrees at 11 bases. The CDR3 has 14 amino acids. Germline V gives CDR1 SQVTM, CDR2 ANQGSEA. The junction had 6 bases not matched to a gene; V was cut back by 6 bases and J by 2 bases.

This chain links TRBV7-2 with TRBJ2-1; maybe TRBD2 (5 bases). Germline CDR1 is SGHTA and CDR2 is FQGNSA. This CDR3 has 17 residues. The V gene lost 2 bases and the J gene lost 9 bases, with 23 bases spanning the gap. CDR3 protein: CASSLLRLDLRGPEQFF. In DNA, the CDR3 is TGTGCCAGCAGCTTATTGCGGCTGGACCTCAGAGGGCCTGAGCAGTTCTTC. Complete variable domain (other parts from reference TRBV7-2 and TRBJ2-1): GAGVSQSPSNKVTEKGKDVELRCDPISGHTALYWYRQSLGQGLEFLIYFQGNSAPDKSGLPSDRFSAERTGGSVSTLTIQRTQQEDSAVYLCASSLLRLDLRGPEQFFGPGTRLTVL.

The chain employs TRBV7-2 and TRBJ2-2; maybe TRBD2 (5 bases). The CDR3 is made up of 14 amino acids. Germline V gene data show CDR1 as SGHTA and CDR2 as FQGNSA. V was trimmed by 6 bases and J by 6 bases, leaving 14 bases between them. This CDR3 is CASSLTPGAGELFF. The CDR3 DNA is TGTGCCAGCAGTTTAACGCCCGGGGCCGGGGAGCTGTTTTTT.

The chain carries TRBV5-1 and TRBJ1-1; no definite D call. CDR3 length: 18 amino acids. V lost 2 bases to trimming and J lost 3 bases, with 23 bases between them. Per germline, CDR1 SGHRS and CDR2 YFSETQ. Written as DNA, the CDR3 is TGCGCCAGCAGCTTTCTTGGAGGGCTCCTCACCACTTACACTGAAGCTTTCTTT. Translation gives CASSFLGGLLTTYTEAFF.

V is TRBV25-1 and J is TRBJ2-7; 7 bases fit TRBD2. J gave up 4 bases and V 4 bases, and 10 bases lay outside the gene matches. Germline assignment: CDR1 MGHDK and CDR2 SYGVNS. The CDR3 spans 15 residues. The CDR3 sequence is CASSGGSGGGYEQYF. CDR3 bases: TGTGCCAGCAGTGGCGGGTCGGGAGGAGGTTACGAGCAGTACTTC.